The clone carrying this T cell receptor (beta chain) was observed many times. Its antigen is as yet unknown. The data stem from a study of blood T cells in healthy people across ages. Germline CDR1 SGHRS, CDR2 YFSETQ. This CDR3 is 15 amino acids long. Trimming cost V 4 bases and J 7 bases; bases outside gene matches: 10. The second PCR ran roughly 7 to 12 cycles with a sample-barcoded 5' primer and J-beta primers. MiXCR was run by TCRdb on the 5' RACE reads, yielding one entry per CDR3 protein. Of over 1,500,000 distinct CDR3 sequences in the sample, around 42% are singletons; the top ten hold 23%. Findings and limits, study-wide: The unsorted PBMCs prevented any conclusive comparison of naive versus antigen-experienced cells.

The sample consisted of blood. The chain is built from TRBV5-1 and TRBJ2-1, with 8 bases identical to TRBD1. The sequence was collected from a human donor in good health. The CDR3, as DNA: TGCGCCAGCAGCCAGGGACAGGAGGGTCGTAATGAGCAGTTCTTC. Translating gives CASSQGQEGRNEQFF.